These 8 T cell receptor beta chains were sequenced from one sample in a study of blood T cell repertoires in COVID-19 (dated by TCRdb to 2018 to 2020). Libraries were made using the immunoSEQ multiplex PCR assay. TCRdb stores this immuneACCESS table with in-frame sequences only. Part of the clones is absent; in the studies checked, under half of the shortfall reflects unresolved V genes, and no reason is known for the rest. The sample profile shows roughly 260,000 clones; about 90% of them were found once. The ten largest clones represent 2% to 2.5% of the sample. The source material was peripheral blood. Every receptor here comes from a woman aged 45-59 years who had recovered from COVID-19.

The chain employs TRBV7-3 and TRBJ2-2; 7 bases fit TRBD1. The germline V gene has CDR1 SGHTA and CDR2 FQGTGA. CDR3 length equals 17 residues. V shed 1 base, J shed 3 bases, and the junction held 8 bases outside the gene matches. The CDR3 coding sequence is TGTGCCAGCAGCTTAAAAGGGGGCGGATTTTACACCGGGGAGCTGTTTTTT. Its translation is CASSLKGGGFYTGELFF.

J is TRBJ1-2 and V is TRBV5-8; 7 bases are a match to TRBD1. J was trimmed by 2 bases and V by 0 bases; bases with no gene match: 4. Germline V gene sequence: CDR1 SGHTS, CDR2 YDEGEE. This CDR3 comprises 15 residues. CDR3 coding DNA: TGTGCCAGCAGCTTGGCCCCACAGGGGAACTATGGCTACACCTTC. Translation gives CASSLAPQGNYGYTF.

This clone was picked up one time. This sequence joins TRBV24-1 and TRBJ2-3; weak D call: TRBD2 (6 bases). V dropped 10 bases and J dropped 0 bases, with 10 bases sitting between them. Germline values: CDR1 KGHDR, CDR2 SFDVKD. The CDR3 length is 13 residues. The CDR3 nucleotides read TGTGCCACGCGGGATACTAGCACAGATACGCAGTATTTT. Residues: CATRDTSTDTQYF.

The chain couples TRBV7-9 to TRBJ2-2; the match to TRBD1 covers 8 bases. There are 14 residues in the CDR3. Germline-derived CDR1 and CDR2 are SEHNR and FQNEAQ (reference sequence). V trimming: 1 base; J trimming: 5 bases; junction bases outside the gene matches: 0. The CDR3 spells CASSLGQGTGELFF. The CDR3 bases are TGTGCCAGCAGCTTAGGACAGGGGACCGGGGAGCTGTTTTTT.

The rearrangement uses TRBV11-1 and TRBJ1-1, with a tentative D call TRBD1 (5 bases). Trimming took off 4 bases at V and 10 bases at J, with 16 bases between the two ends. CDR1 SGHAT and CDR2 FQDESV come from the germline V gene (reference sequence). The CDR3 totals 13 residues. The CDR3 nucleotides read TGTGCCAGCAGCTGGACTCCCACGGGGGGAGCTTTCTTT. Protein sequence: CASSWTPTGGAFF.

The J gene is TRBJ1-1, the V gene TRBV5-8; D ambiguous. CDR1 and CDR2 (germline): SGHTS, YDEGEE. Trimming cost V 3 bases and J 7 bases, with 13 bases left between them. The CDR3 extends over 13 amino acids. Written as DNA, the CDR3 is TGTGCCAGCAGCTCGGTGGGCCCCTTTGAAGCTTTCTTT. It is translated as CASSSVGPFEAFF.

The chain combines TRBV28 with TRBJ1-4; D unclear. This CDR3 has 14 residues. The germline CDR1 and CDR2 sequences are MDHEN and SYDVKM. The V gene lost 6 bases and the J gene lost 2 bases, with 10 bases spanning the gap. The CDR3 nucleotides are TGTGCCAGCAGCCTCGGGAGGACTAATGAAAAACTGTTTTTT. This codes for CASSLGRTNEKLFF.

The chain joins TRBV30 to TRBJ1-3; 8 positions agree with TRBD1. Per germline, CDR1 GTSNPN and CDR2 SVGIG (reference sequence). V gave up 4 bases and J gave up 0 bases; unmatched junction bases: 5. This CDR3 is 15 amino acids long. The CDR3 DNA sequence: TGTGCCTGGAACCCGGGACAGGCCTCTGGAAACACCATATATTTT. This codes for CAWNPGQASGNTIYF.